In this sample, the clone carrying this T cell receptor (beta chain) turned up many times. Its antigen is currently unknown. The treatment here: PENTA 11 planned treatment interruption arm or continuous ART arm. From thawed PBMCs, naive CD4+ CD45RA+ CD45RO- T cells were sorted. A 3' RACE protocol on RNA, with unique molecular identifiers, produced the TCR library. TCRdb re-called the 3' RACE reads through MiXCR, storing one row per CDR3 protein. The sample yields tens of thousands of distinct CDR3 sequences, 4.3% seen once. The sample is drawn from a study of HIV-infected children after antiretroviral therapy interruption. At the level of the study: Recorded EBV and CMV exposure existed for most children.

Study results and limitations: After treatment interruption started, naive CD4+ CDR3 overlap across time points dropped.

With 1 base removed from V and 4 bases from J, the gap between germline ends came to 13 bases. Germline CDR1 reads MGHDK; CDR2 reads SYGVNS. The CDR3 sequence is 15 residues long. This receptor was taken from a pool of human donors with HIV. V usage is TRBV25-1 and J usage is TRBJ1-1, with D possibly being TRBD1 (5 bases). The material was CD45RA+ CD4+ T cells from PBMCs, pooled from several time points, obtained from a donor given antiretroviral therapy, either interrupted or continuous. Described subset: naive CD4+ CD45RA+ CD45RO- T cells. CDR3 in amino acids: CASSESTAGPTEAFF. CDR3 nucleotides: TGTGCCAGCAGTGAATCAACCGCAGGGCCCACTGAAGCTTTCTTT.